Sequencing of this T cell receptor (beta chain) was carried out in a study of blood T cells in healthy people across ages. Study results and caveats: The study could not conclusively compare naive and antigen-experienced cells, given its unsorted PBMCs. Naive T cell percentage showed a strong correlation with TCR beta diversity.

Details on this clonotype: The antigen is not known. A read error may be the cause here, since a much bigger clone is one base away.

The authors drew roughly 9.8 milliliters of peripheral blood from each donor. Sample-barcoded 5' priming and a J-beta primer mix drove a second PCR of about 7 to 12 cycles. MiXCR, run by TCRdb on the 5' RACE reads, gives a single entry per CDR3 protein. The table includes 600,000 to 800,000 distinct CDR3 sequences, about 51% detected once. This CDR3 has 17 residues. Germline V gene sequence: CDR1 MNHEY, CDR2 SVGEGT. The chain links TRBV6-2 or TRBV6-3 to TRBJ2-1, with 9 bases matching TRBD2. The sequence was obtained from an elderly woman in good health. Sequenced input: blood. The CDR3 nucleotides are TGTGCCAGCAGTCCTGGTCGAGGGACTAGCTTCCACAATGGGCAGTTCTTC. This translates into CASSPGRGTSFHNGQFF.